This T cell receptor (beta chain) was obtained from a study of OX40 agonist ivuxolimab in advanced cancers. Study information: Ivuxolimab, which patients received intravenously every 2 weeks, was dosed at 0.01 to 10 mg/kg.

Repertoires were generated with immunoSEQ multiplex PCR, while TCRdb's copy carries only in-frame clones and drops some. The sample shows 35,000 to 45,000 clones, over 80% of them seen only once. CDR1 and CDR2 (germline): SGHTA, FQGTGA. Trimming cost V 3 bases and J 5 bases, with 9 bases left between them. The CDR3 is 13 amino acids. A single count supports this clone. As yet, its antigen is unknown. Whole-study findings and limits: Circulating CD4+ and CD8+ T cells showed clonal expansion by week 6 at 0.1 to 3.0 mg/kg. The specificity for antigen of the expanded peripheral T cells was not determined.

The sequence was obtained from an adult with an advanced solid tumor such as melanoma, head and neck, liver or kidney cancer. The sequences come from CD4+ or CD8+ T cells sorted from blood, collected in a trial of the OX40 agonist ivuxolimab. The rearrangement links TRBV7-3 to TRBJ2-3; no clear D. This CDR3 is CASSFAQRDTQYF. In nucleotides, the CDR3 is TGTGCCAGCAGCTTCGCCCAACGAGATACGCAGTATTTT.